The sequence of this TCR beta chain was determined in a study of control samples from healthy donors and cancer patients (dated by TCRdb to between 2020 and 2021). Library construction relied on the immunoSEQ multiplex PCR assay. TCRdb holds this immuneACCESS table with in-frame rearrangements only. Some clones are missing; in checked studies, unresolved V genes explain under half, and the rest has no known cause. This sample has 9,500 to 15,000 clones in its table, and around nine tenths of those were observed once. The ten largest clones represent less than 3.5% of the sample. To note about this clone: Its antigen remains unidentified. Base qualities are not at hand, and no much larger clone is one base apart.

The sequenced sample consisted of formalin-fixed, paraffin-embedded tissue. The sequence derives from a male donor with melanoma.

The DNA sequence follows: TGTGCCAGCAGCCAGGGACAGCCGAATTCACCCCTCCACTTT. Translated, this is CASSQGQPNSPLHF. The rearrangement combines TRBV3-1 (or the pseudogene TRBV3-2) with TRBJ1-6, with 7 bases matching TRBD1. Inclusive of the bounding cysteine and phenylalanine, the CDR3 is 14 residues long. Only CDR3 DNA remains: 42 bases, in frame from the first base. CDR1 LGHDT and CDR2 YNNKEL are derived from the germline V gene (reference sequence). Trimming takes 3 bases off V and 7 bases off J; junction bases not matched to a gene: 3.